This T cell receptor delta chain emerged from a study of γδ T cells in repeated Plasmodium falciparum infection. Turning to this clone: This DNA's translation differs at residue 8 from TCRdb's protein, which comes from a much larger clone; a read error is likely, and the protein shown is translated from the DNA.

TCRdb re-called clones from the multiplex PCR reads using CATT. In the table there are some 51,000 delta-chain clones, approximately 2% of which are singletons. The TCR was taken from a pool of human donors (malaria-infected and uninfected, not separated). The material sequenced was gamma-delta T cells from blood.

CDR3 amino acids: CAFRFPGRNTDKLIF. The CDR3 DNA is TGTGCCTTTAGGTTCCCCGGACGGAACACCGATAAACTCATCTTT. The rearrangement joins TRDV3 to TRDJ1; D gene uncertain. Since TCRdb gives no J gene, matching the DNA to germline was used here to assign it. Trimming removed 0 bases from V and 0 bases from J, with 14 bases in between. This CDR3 is 15 amino acids long. Looked up from germline, CDR1 is TVYSNPD and CDR2 is GDNSRS (reference sequence).